This T cell receptor beta chain was retrieved from a study of T-cell memory formation after mild COVID-19. Whole-study findings and limits: CD4+ contracting clones lay mainly in CM and EM, CD8+ ones in EMRA. Contracting clones, day 15 to 85, had balanced CD4/CD8, and later expanders favored CD4+. Some SARS-CoV-2-responding clones were already detected in memory before infection.

One entry per CDR3 protein, called by TCRdb with MiXCR from the 5' RACE reads. The sample contains around 310,000 distinct CDR3 sequences, approximately 16% of which appear only once. The CDR3 spans 13 residues. The V gene lost 0 bases and the J gene lost 10 bases, with 11 bases spanning the gap. Germline CDR1 SGHDT, CDR2 YYEEEE. This clonotype has just a few counts. The antigen is undetermined. The specimen sequenced was PBMCs or a T cell subset sorted from them (not recorded which). This chain links TRBV5-6 with TRBJ2-1; TRBD2 might be the D (5 bases). The receptor was derived from a man younger than 35 who had mild COVID-19 (a few samples of this study predate the infection). Cell type and time point are not known. The CDR3: CASSLAWTEEQFF. CDR3 in DNA: TGTGCCAGCAGCTTGGCCTGGACTGAAGAGCAGTTCTTC.